This TCR beta chain emerged from a study of T cells in Graves' hyperthyroidism and ophthalmopathy. Study-wide findings and caveats: Most thyroid clonotypes expanded above 0.001 were also detected in blood. From stable hyperthyroidism, ophthalmopathy was separated by a 13 V-J model.

TCR beta CDR3 region amplification was performed from RNA transcripts. TCR CDR3 regions were first amplified by RT-PCR with HTBI primers. Using its own MiXCR run on the multiplex PCR reads, TCRdb lists one record per CDR3 protein. Seen here are 560,000 or so distinct CDR3 sequences, under 60% observed once, and the top ten hold 6.5% to 9%. The definition of stable Graves' hyperthyroidism was no ophthalmopathy progression within 18 months. Diagnostic assessment was based on clinical symptoms, serum thyroxine and TRAb, thyroid ultrasound and orbital computed tomography. The V end was cut by 0 bases, the J end by 8 bases, with 16 bases between. Germline CDR1 reads DFQATT; CDR2 reads SNEGSKA (reference sequence). The CDR3 has 14 amino acids. Concerning this clonotype: As yet, its antigen is unknown.

This rearrangement joins TRBV20-1 to TRBJ1-2; D is perhaps TRBD1 (5 bases). The source is a woman aged 18-29 years with Graves' hyperthyroidism. The sample consisted of peripheral blood or thyroid tissue (not recorded which). The CDR3 sequence is CSARDFGAGKGYTF. The DNA of the CDR3 is TGCAGTGCTAGAGATTTCGGGGCAGGGAAGGGCTACACCTTC.